This T cell receptor beta chain was profiled in a study of blood T cell repertoires in COVID-19. Study overall: Acute and convalescent COVID-19 specimens originated in the United States, Italy and Spain.

The germline gives CDR1 KGHDR, CDR2 SFDVKD. This CDR3 is 15 amino acids long. The ends were cut back, 3 bases at V and 4 bases at J, with 15 bases in the middle. Sequencing was performed with immunoSEQ multiplex PCR; in TCRdb, only in-frame clones are kept and a portion is missing. The sample records more than 95,000 clones, about 80% being singletons. This clone was found a few times. The sequenced material came from peripheral blood. The sequence was collected from a man between 65 and 80 years old with acute or convalescent COVID-19. V and J are TRBV24-1 and TRBJ2-7; possibly TRBD1 for D (6 bases). The CDR3 is CATSDTGTTGYEQYF. The CDR3 nucleotides are TGTGCCACCAGTGATACGGGGACAACAGGGTACGAGCAGTACTTC.